This T cell receptor (beta chain) was captured in a study of T cell repertoires in cytomegalovirus infection. For the study at large: Indicated by public TCR beta signatures were CMV infection and matching HLA type. Whole-study findings and limits: Identification of carriers of CMV plus the relevant HLA was achieved through cumulative public TCR beta family frequency. The study found HLA-C-restricted CMV-specific TCR beta clonotypes dominating the ex vivo response.

With V trimmed by 0 bases and J by 5 bases, 15 bases remained unmatched. The CDR3 sequence is 19 residues long. TCRdb reprocessed the reads with MiXCR, giving one entry per CDR3 protein. The sample records about 250,000 distinct CDR3 sequences, 6% to 8% being singletons. This clonotype has ten or more counts. Its antigen is unknown. The rearrangement joins TRBV23-1 to TRBJ1-5, with 8 nucleotides matching TRBD1. TRBV23-1 is assigned to the ORF class and has an uncertain function. What was sequenced was PBMCs. This clonotype originated in a human donor in good health (CMV status not recorded). Some clones in this sample may be carry-over from other donors' samples. CDR3 DNA sequence: TGCGCCAGCAGTCAATCGAGGACAGGGCAATTGTCGGGTGATCAGCCCCAGCATTTT. Residues: CASSQSRTGQLSGDQPQHF.